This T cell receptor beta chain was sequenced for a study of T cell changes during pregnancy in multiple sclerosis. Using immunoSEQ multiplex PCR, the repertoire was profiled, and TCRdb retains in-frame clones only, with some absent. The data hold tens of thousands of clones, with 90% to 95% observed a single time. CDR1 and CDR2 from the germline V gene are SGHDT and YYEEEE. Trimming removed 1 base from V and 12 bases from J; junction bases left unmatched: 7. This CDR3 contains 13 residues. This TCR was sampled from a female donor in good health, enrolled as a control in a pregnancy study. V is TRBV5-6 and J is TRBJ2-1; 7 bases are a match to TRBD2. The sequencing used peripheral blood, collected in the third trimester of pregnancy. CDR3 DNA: TGTGCCAGCAGCTTGTCCCCCCCGGGGGGGCAGTTCTTC. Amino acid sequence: CASSLSPPGGQFF.